Listed below are T cell receptor beta chains from one sample, sequenced in a study of blood T cell repertoires in COVID-19. Produced via immunoSEQ multiplex PCR; TCRdb's table is partial and in-frame only. The sample yields about 250,000 clones, around 88% seen once. Material: peripheral blood. The source is a woman of 80 years or more with COVID-19, enrolled during active disease. Both conserved end residues are part of each CDR3. A D gene is named only where the DNA matches it firmly. Size tells how often a clone was seen (once, few, many) or the class of an expanded clone, and some rows leave it out.

D	V	size	J	CDR3	DNA
TRBD1	TRBV30	-	TRBJ1-5	CAWSGGQGRNQPQHF	TGTGCCTGGAGTGGGGGACAGGGGAGAAATCAGCCCCAGCATTTT
TRBD1	TRBV2	few	TRBJ1-1	CASKGGDRGATEAFF	TGTGCCAGTAAGGGGGGGGACAGGGGTGCCACTGAAGCTTTCTTT
TRBD1	TRBV3-1/TRBV3-2	-	TRBJ2-3	CASSQDTGGQSTDTQYF	TGTGCCAGCAGCCAAGACACAGGGGGTCAAAGCACAGATACGCAGTATTTT
TRBD1	TRBV5-4	few	TRBJ1-3	CASSRDFTGGLGNTIYF	TGTGCCAGCAGCAGGGACTTTACAGGGGGCCTTGGAAACACCATATATTTT
-	TRBV4-1	-	TRBJ2-7	CASSQATTGPSYEQYF	TGCGCCAGCAGCCAAGCCACTACAGGGCCCTCCTACGAGCAGTACTTC
-	TRBV7-2	-	TRBJ1-1	CASSSRTGGNTEAFF	TGTGCCAGCAGCTCCCGTACAGGCGGGAACACTGAAGCTTTCTTT
-	TRBV3-1/TRBV3-2	few	TRBJ1-4	CASSPVMGGSNEKLFF	TGTGCCAGCAGCCCGGTTATGGGAGGGTCTAATGAAAAACTGTTTTTT
TRBD1	TRBV28	-	TRBJ1-1	CASNSQGAATEAFF	TGTGCCAGCAATTCACAGGGGGCAGCGACTGAAGCTTTCTTT
TRBD2	TRBV11-3	-	TRBJ2-1	CASSLDAGGPGQFF	TGTGCCAGCAGCTTAGACGCGGGGGGGCCAGGGCAGTTCTTC
TRBD2	TRBV5-6	-	TRBJ2-3	CASSLGASGGDTQYF	TGTGCCAGCAGCTTGGGGGCTAGCGGGGGTGATACGCAGTATTTT
-	TRBV12-3/TRBV12-4	-	TRBJ2-3	CASFLPGVTQYF	TGTGCCAGCTTCCTCCCCGGGGTTACGCAGTATTTT
TRBD1	TRBV5-1	-	TRBJ1-4	CASSLAGQGREKLFF	TGCGCCAGCAGCTTGGCGGGACAGGGGCGTGAAAAACTGTTTTTT
-	TRBV30	-	TRBJ2-5	CAWTGEETQYF	TGTGCCTGGACAGGGGAGGAGACCCAGTACTTC
-	TRBV5-4	-	TRBJ2-7	CASSLRTGSSYEQYF	TGTGCCAGCAGCTTGCGCACAGGGAGCTCCTACGAGCAGTACTTC
TRBD1	TRBV5-6	-	TRBJ2-5	CASSLQGTQETQYF	TGTGCCAGCAGCTTACAGGGGACCCAAGAGACCCAGTACTTC
TRBD1	TRBV29-1	-	TRBJ1-4	CSVEPYLTGGNEKLFF	TGCAGCGTTGAACCCTACCTGACAGGGGGGAATGAAAAACTGTTTTTT
TRBD1	TRBV24-1	-	TRBJ2-3	CATSDPSGTGPTDTQYF	TGTGCCACCAGTGACCCGTCCGGGACAGGGCCCACAGATACGCAGTATTTT
-	TRBV6-5	-	TRBJ1-6	CASSYSGQSHSPLHF	TGTGCCAGCAGTTACTCCGGACAGTCCCATTCACCCCTCCACTTT
TRBD1	TRBV18	once	TRBJ1-3	CASSPVGQGSGNTIYF	TGTGCCAGCTCACCGGTTGGACAGGGTTCCGGAAACACCATATATTTT
TRBD1	TRBV19	once	TRBJ1-2	CASSKDRWSNGYTF	TGTGCCAGTAGTAAGGACAGGTGGAGTAATGGCTACACCTTC
TRBD1	TRBV6-5	-	TRBJ2-7	CASSSQFGDRAEEQYF	TGTGCCAGCAGTTCTCAATTCGGCGACAGGGCGGAAGAGCAGTACTTC
TRBD1	TRBV7-2	-	TRBJ1-5	CASSVTGTGSWEPQHF	TGTGCCAGCAGCGTCACCGGGACAGGGTCTTGGGAGCCCCAGCATTTT
-	TRBV3-1/TRBV3-2	-	TRBJ1-4	CASSQPSEKLFF	TGTGCCAGCAGCCAGCCGAGTGAAAAACTGTTTTTT
-	TRBV28	-	TRBJ2-7	CASRSPTLIRGRGHEQYF	TGTGCCAGCAGATCTCCCACTCTAATCAGGGGTAGGGGCCACGAGCAGTACTTC
-	TRBV19	-	TRBJ1-5	CASRTGRGPQHF	TGTGCCAGTAGGACAGGTCGGGGGCCCCAGCATTTT
-	TRBV5-1	once	TRBJ2-2	CASSLIRTAGTGELFF	TGCGCCAGCAGCTTGATAAGGACAGCCGGCACCGGGGAGCTGTTTTTT
-	TRBV14	-	TRBJ2-3	CASSRWYSDSGDTQYF	TGTGCCAGCAGCCGATGGTATAGCGATAGTGGAGATACGCAGTATTTT
-	TRBV7-2	-	TRBJ2-1	CASSLGAGEQFF	TGTGCCAGCAGCTTAGGAGCAGGTGAGCAGTTCTTC
TRBD1	TRBV5-1	-	TRBJ1-3	CASSPGTVDNTIYF	TGCGCCAGCAGCCCCGGGACAGTTGACAACACCATATATTTT
TRBD1	TRBV6-5	-	TRBJ2-7	CASRVETGGYEQYF	TGTGCCAGCAGGGTCGAGACAGGGGGCTACGAGCAGTACTTC
TRBD1	TRBV19	-	TRBJ1-4	CASSMRRDRAEKLFF	TGTGCCAGTAGTATGCGGCGGGACAGGGCTGAAAAACTGTTTTTT
-	TRBV9	-	TRBJ1-5	CASSASGDDQPQHF	TGTGCCAGCAGCGCGAGCGGAGACGATCAGCCCCAGCATTTT
TRBD2	TRBV5-1	few	TRBJ2-7	CASSLGTSGGAPYEQYF	TGCGCCAGCAGCTTGGGAACTAGCGGGGGGGCCCCTTACGAGCAGTACTTC
TRBD1	TRBV11-1	-	TRBJ1-6	CASSVGQPNSPLHF	TGTGCCAGCAGTGTGGGACAGCCAAATTCACCCCTCCACTTT
TRBD1	TRBV5-4	-	TRBJ1-2	CASSLGRDSYGYTF	TGTGCCAGCAGCTTGGGGAGGGACAGTTATGGCTACACCTTC
-	TRBV27	-	TRBJ1-4	CATRGQGTFEKLFF	TGTGCCACCAGAGGTCAGGGGACATTTGAAAAACTGTTTTTT
-	TRBV6-5	-	TRBJ2-1	CASGRSSYNEQFF	TGTGCCAGCGGCAGGTCATCCTACAATGAGCAGTTCTTC
-	TRBV6-5	-	TRBJ2-1	CASSPGQLGRDEQFF	TGTGCCAGCAGCCCCGGACAGTTGGGGCGAGATGAGCAGTTCTTC
TRBD2	TRBV4-1	-	TRBJ2-1	CASSRLAGEYNEQFF	TGCGCCAGCAGTCGACTAGCGGGGGAATACAATGAGCAGTTCTTC
-	TRBV5-1	few	TRBJ2-1	CASSFESGSYNEQFF	TGCGCCAGCAGCTTTGAGTCTGGCTCCTACAATGAGCAGTTCTTC